This TCR beta chain is from a study of radiotherapy plus CTLA-4 blockade in lung cancer. On the study more broadly: There were objective responses in around 18% of patients, and around 31% had disease control.

Deletions cut 10 bases from V and 2 bases from J, with 11 bases between. The CDR3 has 13 amino acids. Per germline, CDR1 WNHNN and CDR2 SYGVQD (reference sequence). Focal radiation plus CTLA-4 blockade with ipilimumab was given to patients with chemo-refractory metastatic non-small-cell lung cancer. With regard to this clone: Its antigen is not identified.

Points from the study as a whole: An expansion of tumor-derived TCR clones occurred in blood after radiotherapy plus ipilimumab. The best predictor of response was reported to be early blood T cell clone dynamics, with interferon-beta.

Assay: immunoSEQ multiplex PCR; the TCRdb copy retains only in-frame clones and omits some. Among some 77,000 clones listed, approximately 84% were seen once. This TCR derives from a human donor with non-small cell lung cancer who had a partial response to radiotherapy plus ipilimumab. The sequencing used peripheral blood, collected from a patient treated with radiotherapy plus ipilimumab. This chain uses TRBV10-1 with TRBJ2-2, with TRBD1 as a possible D gene (5 bases). The CDR3 region is CATLQENTGELFF. DNA of the CDR3: TGCGCCACCTTACAGGAAAACACCGGGGAGCTGTTTTTT.